The 13 T cell receptor beta chains presented below share a single source sample, sequenced in a study of technical replicates of blood from a few donors (dated by TCRdb to about 2017). The library relied on the immunoSEQ multiplex PCR assay. TCRdb took this table from immuneACCESS and kept in-frame rearrangements with V and J called. Such tables lack part of the clones; where checked against another copy, unresolved V genes explain under half of the gap, and the rest is unexplained. This sample comprises about 68,000 clones, about 97% of them detected only once. Under 0.3% of the sample is held by the ten biggest clonotypes. The sequencing sample was made of T cells isolated from PBMCs. The source is a human donor in good health.

The chain employs TRBV9 and TRBJ2-5; 13 bases agree with TRBD2. Germline V gene data show CDR1 as SGDLS and CDR2 as YYNGEE. V lost 0 bases and J lost 3; bases outside the gene matches: 5. The CDR3 has 17 residues. CDR3 region: CASSVEGGLAGEETQYF. The CDR3 DNA follows: TGTGCCAGCAGCGTAGAGGGTGGACTAGCGGGAGAAGAGACCCAGTACTTC.

This chain uses TRBV5-4 with TRBJ2-1; D gene unclear. The CDR3 is 17 residues long. CDR1 is SGHNT, CDR2 YYREEE, per germline (reference sequence). Trimming took 0 bases from V and 0 from J, leaving 13 bases between them. CDR3 residues: CASSLAGEPSSYNEQFF. CDR3 in DNA: TGTGCCAGCAGCTTGGCCGGAGAGCCGAGCTCCTACAATGAGCAGTTCTTC. The complete variable domain, with remaining parts taken from reference TRBV5-4 and TRBJ2-1, reads ETGVTQSPTHLIKTRGQQVTLRCSSQSGHNTVSWYQQALGQGPQFIFQYYREEENGRGNFPPRFSGLQFPNYSSELNVNALELDDSALYLCASSLAGEPSSYNEQFFGPGTRLTVL.

The chain has TRBV21-1 and TRBJ1-4; TRBD1 is taken as the D call from the table, unchecked against the DNA. TRBV21-1 has pseudogene status. The CDR3 extends over 14 amino acids. The CDR3 nucleotides read TGTGCCAGCAGCAAGTGGACAGGGTACGAAAAACTGTTTTTT. This sequence encodes CASSKWTGYEKLFF.

The J gene is TRBJ2-7, the V gene TRBV5-1; TRBD1 is a possible D gene (6 bases). This CDR3 spans 14 amino acids. CDR1 and CDR2 from the germline V gene are SGHRS and YFSETQ. V lost 2 bases and J 2 bases, leaving 11 bases between the germline ends. The CDR3 here is CASSFNRVAYEQYF. CDR3 in DNA: TGCGCCAGCAGCTTTAACAGGGTAGCCTACGAGCAGTACTTC.

Written as DNA, the CDR3 is TGTGCCTGGGAGTTAGGACAGGGTCACACCGGGGAGCTGTTTTTT. Protein: CAWELGQGHTGELFF. V and J are TRBV30 and TRBJ2-2; 8 positions agree with TRBD1. Losses at the gene ends were 5 bases for V and 3 bases for J; bases not matched to a gene: 8. Germline-derived CDR1 and CDR2 are GTSNPN and SVGIG (reference sequence). The CDR3 has 15 residues.

The gene calls are TRBV7-9 and TRBJ1-1; D not certain. Trimming pared 8 bases from V and 1 base from J, leaving 8 bases between. The germline CDR1 and CDR2 sequences are SEHNR and FQNEAQ (reference sequence). CDR3 length equals 12 residues. The CDR3 loop is CASREGNTEAFF. The CDR3 bases are TGTGCCAGCCGGGAAGGGAACACTGAAGCTTTCTTT.

J is TRBJ2-1 and V is TRBV4-2, with D possibly being TRBD2 (7 bases). The germline CDR1 and CDR2 sequences are LGHNA and YNFKEQ. This CDR3 is 17 amino acids long. V shed 0 bases and J shed 0 bases, with 12 bases lying between them. The CDR3 is CASSQDLGGASYNEQFF. Here the CDR3 DNA reads TGTGCCAGCAGCCAAGATCTAGGGGGGGCCTCCTACAATGAGCAGTTCTTC.

The chain has TRBV6-5 and TRBJ2-2; D ambiguous. Deletions cut 5 bases from V and 6 bases from J, with 10 bases between. The germline CDR1 and CDR2 sequences are MNHEY and SVGAGI. The CDR3 extends over 13 amino acids. The CDR3 DNA sequence: TGTGCCAGCAGTCCTAATATTGCCGGGGAGCTGTTTTTT. Its translation is CASSPNIAGELFF.

V usage is TRBV27 and J usage is TRBJ2-7; D gene unclear. Trimming stripped 10 bases from V and 4 bases from J, with 2 bases between. This CDR3 has 8 amino acids. Germline V CDR1 and CDR2: MNHEY, SMNVEV (reference sequence). The CDR3 DNA sequence: TGTGCCACTTACGAGCAGTACTTC. This codes for CATYEQYF.

This chain links TRBV19 with TRBJ1-2; D may be TRBD1 (6 bases). With 3 bases removed from V and 6 bases from J, the gap between germline ends came to 17 bases. Germline lookup yields CDR1 LNHDA and CDR2 SQIVND (reference sequence). This CDR3 region has 15 residues. CDR3 sequence reads: CASSIGPGQTDGYTF. In DNA form, the CDR3 reads TGTGCCAGTAGTATTGGCCCCGGACAGACGGATGGCTACACCTTC.

The rearrangement joins TRBV5-1 to TRBJ2-7; 13 positions match TRBD2. Per the germline V gene, CDR1 is SGHRS and CDR2 is YFSETQ. V was pared by 4 bases and J by 6 bases, with 10 bases of the junction left unmatched. The CDR3 has 16 residues. The CDR3 loop reads CASSMTWTSGSLEQYF. The CDR3 coding sequence is TGCGCCAGCAGCATGACTTGGACTAGCGGGAGTCTCGAGCAGTACTTC.

The chain recombines TRBV28 with TRBJ2-7; TRBD1 matches 7 bases. J gave up 1 base and V 8 bases, and 11 bases lay outside the gene matches. The CDR3 is made up of 15 amino acids. Germline lookup yields CDR1 MDHEN and CDR2 SYDVKM. The CDR3 reads CASAQGSGWSYEQYF. The CDR3 DNA sequence: TGTGCCAGCGCACAGGGGTCGGGTTGGTCCTACGAGCAGTACTTC.

This rearrangement joins TRBV9 to TRBJ1-1, with TRBD1 matching over 9 bases. Germline loops: CDR1 SGDLS, CDR2 YYNGEE. This CDR3 has 14 residues. After removal of 3 bases from V and 5 bases from J, the junction contained 5 bases not matched to a gene. The CDR3 DNA reads as TGTGCCAGCAGCGGTGGGACAGGGAAGACTGAAGCTTTCTTT. Translating gives CASSGGTGKTEAFF. The entire variable domain, with the rest obtained from reference TRBV9 and TRBJ1-1, is as follows: DSGVTQTPKHLITATGQRVTLRCSPRSGDLSVYWYQQSLDQGLQFLIQYYNGEERAKGNILERFSAQQFPDLHSELNLSSLELGDSALYFCASSGGTGKTEAFFGQGTRLTVV.